This paragraph reports one T cell receptor (beta chain). What it binds is not known. The authors ran a second PCR of about 7 to 11 cycles using a sample-barcoded 5' primer and a J-beta primer mix. TCRdb recomputed calls from the 5' RACE reads with MiXCR, one row per CDR3 protein. The sample has 1.5 million to 2 million distinct CDR3 sequences, approximately 30% seen once; the top ten hold about 8%. The entry originates in a study of blood T cells in healthy people across ages. Study-level findings and limits: With age, beta diversity per million T cells declined roughly linearly, significantly by around 43. In long-lived donors, naive CD4+ cell counts and diversity exceeded those of aged donors.

From germline, CDR1 is SNHLY and CDR2 FYNNEI. With 11 bases clipped from V and 5 bases from J, the junction kept 15 bases outside the gene matches. The CDR3 has 14 amino acids. Sequences were obtained from blood. The receptor was derived from a woman in her twenties or thirties in good health. The gene calls are TRBV2 and TRBJ2-7; 7 nucleotides match TRBD1. The CDR3 protein is CAGKQQGILDEQYF. The CDR3, as DNA: TGTGCCGGGAAACAACAGGGGATCTTGGACGAGCAGTACTTC.